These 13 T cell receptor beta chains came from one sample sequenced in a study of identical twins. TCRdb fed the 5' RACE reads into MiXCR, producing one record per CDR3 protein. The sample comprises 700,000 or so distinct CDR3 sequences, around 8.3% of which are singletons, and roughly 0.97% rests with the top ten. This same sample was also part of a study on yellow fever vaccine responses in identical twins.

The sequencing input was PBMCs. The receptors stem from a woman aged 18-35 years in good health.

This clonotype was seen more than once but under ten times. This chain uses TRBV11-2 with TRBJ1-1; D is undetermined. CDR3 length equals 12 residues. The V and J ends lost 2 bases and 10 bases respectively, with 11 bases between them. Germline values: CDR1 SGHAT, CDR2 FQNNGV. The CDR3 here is CASSLPVSGAFF. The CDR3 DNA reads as TGTGCCAGCAGCTTACCAGTTTCCGGAGCTTTCTTT.

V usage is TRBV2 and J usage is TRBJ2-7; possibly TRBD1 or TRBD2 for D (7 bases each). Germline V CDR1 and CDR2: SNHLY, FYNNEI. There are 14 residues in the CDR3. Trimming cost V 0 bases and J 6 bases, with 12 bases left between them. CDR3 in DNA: TGTGCCAGCAGTGAAGCAAGCAGGGGGGGCGAGCAGTACTTC. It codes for CASSEASRGGEQYF. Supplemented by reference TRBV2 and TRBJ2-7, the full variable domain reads EPEVTQTPSHQVTQMGQEVILRCVPISNHLYFYWYRQILGQKVEFLVSFYNNEISEKSEIFDDQFSVERPDGSNFTLKIRSTKLEDSAMYFCASSEASRGGEQYFGPGTRLTVT.

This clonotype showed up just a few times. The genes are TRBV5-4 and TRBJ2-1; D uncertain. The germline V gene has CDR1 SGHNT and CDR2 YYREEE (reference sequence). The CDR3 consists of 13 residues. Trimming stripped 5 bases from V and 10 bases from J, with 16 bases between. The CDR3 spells CASRRGVAQEQFF. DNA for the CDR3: TGTGCCAGCAGAAGAGGTGTCGCGCAGGAGCAGTTCTTC.

The CDR3 loop is CASSLLLAGADNEQFF. CDR3 nucleotide sequence: TGTGCCAGCAGCTTACTACTAGCGGGGGCCGACAATGAGCAGTTCTTC. V gene TRBV7-8 combines with J gene TRBJ2-1; 11 positions agree with TRBD2. Per the germline V gene, CDR1 is SGHVS and CDR2 is FQNEAQ. V lost 2 bases, J lost 5 bases, and 5 bases stayed unmatched. The CDR3 consists of 16 residues.

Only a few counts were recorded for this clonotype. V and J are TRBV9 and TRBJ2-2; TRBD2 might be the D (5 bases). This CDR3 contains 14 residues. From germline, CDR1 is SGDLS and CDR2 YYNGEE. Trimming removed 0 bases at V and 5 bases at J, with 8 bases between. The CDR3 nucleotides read TGTGCCAGCAGCGTAGTAAGGGAGACCGGGGAGCTGTTTTTT. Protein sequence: CASSVVRETGELFF.

This CDR3 is CAWTGRVDEKLFF. In DNA form, the CDR3 reads TGTGCCTGGACAGGGCGAGTGGATGAAAAACTGTTTTTT. The rearrangement joins TRBV30 to TRBJ1-4; possible D gene TRBD1, 5 bases. V was clipped by 4 bases and J by 6 bases, with 12 bases between them. Germline V gene lookup returns CDR1 GTSNPN and CDR2 SVGIG (reference sequence). This CDR3 spans 13 amino acids.

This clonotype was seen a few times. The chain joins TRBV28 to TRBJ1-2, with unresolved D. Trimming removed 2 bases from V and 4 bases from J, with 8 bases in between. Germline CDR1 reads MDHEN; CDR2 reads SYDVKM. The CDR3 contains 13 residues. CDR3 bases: TGTGCCAGCAGTTTACCCAAAACCTATGGCTACACCTTC. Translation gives CASSLPKTYGYTF.

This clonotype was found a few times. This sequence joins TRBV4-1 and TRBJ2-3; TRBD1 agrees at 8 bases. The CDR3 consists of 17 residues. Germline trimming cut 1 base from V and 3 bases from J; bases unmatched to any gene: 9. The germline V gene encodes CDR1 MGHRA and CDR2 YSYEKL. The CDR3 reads CASSQAAGQGGTDTQYF. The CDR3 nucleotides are TGCGCCAGCAGCCAAGCCGCCGGACAGGGTGGGACAGATACGCAGTATTTT.

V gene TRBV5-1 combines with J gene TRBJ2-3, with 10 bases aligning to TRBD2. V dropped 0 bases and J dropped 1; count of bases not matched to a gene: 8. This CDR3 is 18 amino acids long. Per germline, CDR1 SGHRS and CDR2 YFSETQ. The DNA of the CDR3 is TGCGCCAGCAGCTTGGGGAGCGGGGGGGCCATAGGCACAGATACGCAGTATTTT. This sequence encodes CASSLGSGGAIGTDTQYF.

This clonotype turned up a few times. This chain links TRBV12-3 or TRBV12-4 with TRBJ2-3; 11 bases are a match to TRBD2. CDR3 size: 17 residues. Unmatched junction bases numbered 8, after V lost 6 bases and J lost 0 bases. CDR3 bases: TGTGCCAGCAGGGGGACTAGCGGCCACTATAGCACAGATACGCAGTATTTT. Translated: CASRGTSGHYSTDTQYF.

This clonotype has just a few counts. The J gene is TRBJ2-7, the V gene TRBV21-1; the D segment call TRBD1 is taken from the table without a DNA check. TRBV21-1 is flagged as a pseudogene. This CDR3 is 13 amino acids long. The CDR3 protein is CASGRDRGDEQYF. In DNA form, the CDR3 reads TGTGCCAGCGGGCGGGACAGGGGCGACGAGCAGTACTTC.

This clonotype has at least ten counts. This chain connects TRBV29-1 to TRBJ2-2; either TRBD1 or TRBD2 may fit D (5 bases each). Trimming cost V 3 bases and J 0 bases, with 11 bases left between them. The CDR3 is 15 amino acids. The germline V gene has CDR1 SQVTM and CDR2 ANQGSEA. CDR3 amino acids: CSVDWGNANTGELFF. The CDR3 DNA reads TGCAGCGTTGATTGGGGGAACGCGAACACCGGGGAGCTGTTTTTT.

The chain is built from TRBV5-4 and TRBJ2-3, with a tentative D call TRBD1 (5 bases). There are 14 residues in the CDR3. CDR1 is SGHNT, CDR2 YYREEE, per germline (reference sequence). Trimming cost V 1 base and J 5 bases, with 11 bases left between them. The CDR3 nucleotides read TGTGCCAGCAGCTTGCCAAAAGGGGTAGATACGCAGTATTTT. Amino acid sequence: CASSLPKGVDTQYF.